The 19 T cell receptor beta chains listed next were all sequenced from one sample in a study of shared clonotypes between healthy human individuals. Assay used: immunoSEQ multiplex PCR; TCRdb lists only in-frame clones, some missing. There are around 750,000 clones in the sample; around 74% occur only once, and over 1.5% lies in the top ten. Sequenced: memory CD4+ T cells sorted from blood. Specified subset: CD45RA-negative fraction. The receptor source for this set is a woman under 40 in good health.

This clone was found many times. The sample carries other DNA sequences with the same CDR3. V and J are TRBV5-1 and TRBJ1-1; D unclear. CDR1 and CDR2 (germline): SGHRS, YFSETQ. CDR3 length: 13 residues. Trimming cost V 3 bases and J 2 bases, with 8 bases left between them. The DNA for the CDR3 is TGCGCCAGCAGCTCGTCGCCCAACACTGAAGCTTTCTTT. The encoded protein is CASSSSPNTEAFF.

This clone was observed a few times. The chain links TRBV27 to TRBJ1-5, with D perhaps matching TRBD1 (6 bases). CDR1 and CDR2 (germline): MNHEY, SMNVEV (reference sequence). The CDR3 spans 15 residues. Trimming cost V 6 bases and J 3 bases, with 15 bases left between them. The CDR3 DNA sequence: TGTGCCAGCAGCCTGGGGGGGGCGTTCAATCAGCCCCAGCATTTT. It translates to CASSLGGAFNQPQHF.

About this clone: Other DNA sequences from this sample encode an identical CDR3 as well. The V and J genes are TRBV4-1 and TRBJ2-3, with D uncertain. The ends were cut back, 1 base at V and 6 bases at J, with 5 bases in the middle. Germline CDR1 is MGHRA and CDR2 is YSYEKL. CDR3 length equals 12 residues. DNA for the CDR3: TGCGCCAGCAGCCAAGTCACCGATACGCAGTATTTT. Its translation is CASSQVTDTQYF.

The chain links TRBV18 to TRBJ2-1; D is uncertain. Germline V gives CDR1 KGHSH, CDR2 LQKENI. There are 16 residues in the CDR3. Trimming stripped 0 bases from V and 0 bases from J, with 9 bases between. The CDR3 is CASSPPMTTSYNEQFF. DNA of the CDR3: TGTGCCAGCTCACCACCGATGACGACCTCCTACAATGAGCAGTTCTTC. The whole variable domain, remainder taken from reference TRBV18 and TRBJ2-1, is NAGVMQNPRHLVRRRGQEARLRCSPMKGHSHVYWYRQLPEEGLKFMVYLQKENIIDESGMPKERFSAEFPKEGPSILRIQQVVRGDSAAYFCASSPPMTTSYNEQFFGPGTRLTVL.

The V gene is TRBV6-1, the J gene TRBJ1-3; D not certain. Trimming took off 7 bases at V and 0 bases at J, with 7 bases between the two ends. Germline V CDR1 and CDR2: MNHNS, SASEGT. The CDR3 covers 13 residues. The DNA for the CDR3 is TGTGCCAGCAAGTTTCACTCTGGAAACACCATATATTTT. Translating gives CASKFHSGNTIYF.

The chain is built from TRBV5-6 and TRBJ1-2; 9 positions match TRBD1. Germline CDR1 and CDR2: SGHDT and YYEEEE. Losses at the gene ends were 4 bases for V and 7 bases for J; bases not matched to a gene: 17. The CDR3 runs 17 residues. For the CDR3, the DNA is TGTGCCAGCAGCGATCGAGGACAGGGGATTTTGGTTAGTGGCTACACCTTC. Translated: CASSDRGQGILVSGYTF. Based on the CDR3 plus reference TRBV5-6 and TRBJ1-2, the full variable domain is DAGVTQSPTHLIKTRGQQVTLRCSPKSGHDTVSWYQQALGQGPQFIFQYYEEEERQRGNFPDRFSGHQFPNYSSELNVNALLLGDSALYLCASSDRGQGILVSGYTFGSGTRLTVV.

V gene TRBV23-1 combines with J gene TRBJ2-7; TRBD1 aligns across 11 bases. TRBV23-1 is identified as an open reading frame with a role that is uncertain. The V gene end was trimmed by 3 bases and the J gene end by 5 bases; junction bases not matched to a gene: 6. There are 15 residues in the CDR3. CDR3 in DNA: TGCGCCAGCAGTCAGCCGGGACAGGGGGAAAACGAGCAGTACTTC. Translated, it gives CASSQPGQGENEQYF.

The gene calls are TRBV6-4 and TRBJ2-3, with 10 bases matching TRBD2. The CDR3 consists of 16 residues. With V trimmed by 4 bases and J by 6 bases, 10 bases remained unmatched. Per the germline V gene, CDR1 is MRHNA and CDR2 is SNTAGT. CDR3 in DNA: TGTGCCAGCAGTGTCCGTGGGACTAGCGTCGGGGATACGCAGTATTTT. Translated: CASSVRGTSVGDTQYF.

The CDR3 spells CASRGTSGSSEQFF. Written as DNA, the CDR3 is TGTGCCAGCAGGGGGACTAGCGGGAGTAGTGAGCAGTTCTTC. The rearrangement uses TRBV2 and TRBJ2-1; TRBD2 matches 14 bases. From germline, CDR1 is SNHLY and CDR2 FYNNEI. CDR3 length: 14 amino acids. V lost 6 bases and J lost 9; bases outside the gene matches: 4.

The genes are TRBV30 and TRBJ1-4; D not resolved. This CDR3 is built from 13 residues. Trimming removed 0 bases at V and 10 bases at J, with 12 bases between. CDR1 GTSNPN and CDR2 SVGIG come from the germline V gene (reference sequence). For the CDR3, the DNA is TGTGCCTGGAGTGTAGGCAACAGTGGAAAACTGTTTTTT. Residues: CAWSVGNSGKLFF.

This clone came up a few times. The CDR3 nucleotides read TGCGCCAGCAGCCTGACACCCCGGGGCAGGGCAAGGGCCGACACCGGGGAGCTGTTTTTT. It encodes CASSLTPRGRARADTGELFF. The J gene is TRBJ2-2, the V gene TRBV5-1, with D perhaps being TRBD1 or TRBD2 (5 bases each). Trimming pared 4 bases from V and 3 bases from J, leaving 28 bases between. The CDR3 is made up of 20 amino acids. Per germline, CDR1 SGHRS and CDR2 YFSETQ.

The chain's CDR3 is CASSEAGSRGHNEQFF. Here the CDR3 DNA reads TGTGCCAGCAGTGAAGCGGGAAGCCGTGGTCACAATGAGCAGTTCTTC. The V call is TRBV2, the J call TRBJ2-1; D call uncertain. This CDR3 contains 16 residues. Trimming shortened V by 0 bases and J by 5 bases, and 14 bases separated the two germline ends. Germline values: CDR1 SNHLY, CDR2 FYNNEI.

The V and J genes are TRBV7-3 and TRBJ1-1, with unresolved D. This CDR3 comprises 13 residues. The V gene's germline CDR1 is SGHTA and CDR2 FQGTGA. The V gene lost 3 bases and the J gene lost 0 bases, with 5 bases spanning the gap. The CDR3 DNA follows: TGTGCCAGCAGCTTTAGCTTGAACACTGAAGCTTTCTTT. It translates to CASSFSLNTEAFF.

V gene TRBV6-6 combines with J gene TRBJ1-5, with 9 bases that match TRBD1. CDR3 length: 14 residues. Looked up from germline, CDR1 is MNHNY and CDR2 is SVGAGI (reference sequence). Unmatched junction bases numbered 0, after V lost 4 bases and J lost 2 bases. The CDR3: CASSWDRGNQPQHF. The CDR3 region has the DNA TGTGCCAGCAGTTGGGACAGGGGCAATCAGCCCCAGCATTTT.

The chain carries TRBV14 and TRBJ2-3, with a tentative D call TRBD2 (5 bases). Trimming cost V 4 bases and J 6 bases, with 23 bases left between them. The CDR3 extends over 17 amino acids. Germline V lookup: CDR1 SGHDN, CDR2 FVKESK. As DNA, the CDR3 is TGTGCCAGCAGCCCCCATCGCGTGGCCAACTCGGGGGATACGCAGTATTTT. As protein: CASSPHRVANSGDTQYF.

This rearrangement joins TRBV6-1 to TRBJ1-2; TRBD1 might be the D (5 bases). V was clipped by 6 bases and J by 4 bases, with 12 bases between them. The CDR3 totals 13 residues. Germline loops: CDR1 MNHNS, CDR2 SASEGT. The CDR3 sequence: CASSLVGGYGYTF. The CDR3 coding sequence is TGTGCCAGCAGCCTCGTCGGGGGCTATGGCTACACCTTC.

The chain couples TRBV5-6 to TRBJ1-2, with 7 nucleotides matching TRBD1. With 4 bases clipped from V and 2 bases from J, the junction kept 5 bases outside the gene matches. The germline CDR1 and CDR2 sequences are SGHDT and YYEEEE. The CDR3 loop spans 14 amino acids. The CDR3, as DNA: TGTGCCAGCAGCGACGCGACAGGGAACTATGGCTACACCTTC. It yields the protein CASSDATGNYGYTF.

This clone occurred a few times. The CDR3, as DNA: TGTGCCAGCAGCCAAGATCAATTAACGGCTAGCAATCAGCCCCAGCATTTT. Protein sequence: CASSQDQLTASNQPQHF. The chain couples TRBV4-2 to TRBJ1-5; no clear D. This CDR3 is 17 amino acids long. Germline lookup yields CDR1 LGHNA and CDR2 YNFKEQ. V lost 0 bases to trimming and J lost 0 bases, with 12 bases between them.

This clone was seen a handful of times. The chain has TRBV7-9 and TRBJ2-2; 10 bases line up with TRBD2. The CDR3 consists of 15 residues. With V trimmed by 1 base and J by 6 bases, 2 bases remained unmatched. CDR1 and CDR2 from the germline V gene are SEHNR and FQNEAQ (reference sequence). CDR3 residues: CASSLEAGGPGELFF. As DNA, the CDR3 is TGTGCCAGCAGCTTAGAAGCGGGAGGGCCCGGGGAGCTGTTTTTT.